A selection of T cell receptor beta chains follows, all from one sample in a study of CD8 T cells in ankylosing spondylitis. Each CDR3 protein gets one entry after TCRdb re-called the 5' RACE reads with MiXCR. Of about 120,000 distinct CDR3 sequences listed, about 13% are singletons. The sequencing sample was made of blood, either unsorted or a sorted T cell fraction (not recorded which). These receptors all come from a female donor with ankylosing spondylitis or in good health (not recorded which). Each CDR3 is given with its conserved first and last residue. The D gene is left open where the match is weak. A row's size may be missing; if present it is once, few, many or a size class.

j_call	v_call	clone_size	d_call	cdr3_nt	cdr3_aa
TRBJ2-1	TRBV11-2	many	TRBD2	TGTGCCAGCAGCCCCCCGGGACTAGCGCGGAATGAGCAGTTCTTC	CASSPPGLARNEQFF
TRBJ2-1	TRBV5-1	NA	TRBD2	TGCGCCAGCAGCGGAACAGCGGGAACGGCCTTAAATGAGCAGTTCTTC	CASSGTAGTALNEQFF
TRBJ2-1	TRBV29-1	NA	NA	TGCAGCGTTGAGGCCGGCTCCTACAATGAGCAGTTCTTC	CSVEAGSYNEQFF
TRBJ1-1	TRBV19	NA	NA	TGTGCCAGTAGTAGTTTCCGGGGGCTAGACACTGAAGCTTTCTTT	CASSSFRGLDTEAFF
TRBJ1-1	TRBV20-1	NA	TRBD1	TGCAGTGCTAGAGATACACAGGGGTACACTGAAGCTTTCTTT	CSARDTQGYTEAFF
TRBJ1-1	TRBV10-3	once	NA	TGTGCCATACGGGGTGTTGACACTGAAGCTTTCTTT	CAIRGVDTEAFF
TRBJ1-2	TRBV14	many	TRBD1	TGTGCCAGCAGCCGCGGACAGGGTCTTTGGTATGGCTACACCTTC	CASSRGQGLWYGYTF
TRBJ1-1	TRBV5-1	many	NA	TGCGCCAGCAGCTTAGAAGGTCGGGCAGTGAACACTGAAGCTTTCTTT	CASSLEGRAVNTEAFF
TRBJ2-7	TRBV19	NA	TRBD1	TGTGCCAGTAAGGGGACAGGGGTGTACGAGCAGTACTTC	CASKGTGVYEQYF
TRBJ2-2	TRBV28	few	NA	TGTGCCAGCAGTTGGGGAGAAAGGACCGGGGAGCTGTTTTTT	CASSWGERTGELFF
TRBJ2-5	TRBV2	many	NA	TGTGCCAGCAGTGAGTCTCCTGGGAACCAAGAGACCCAGTACTTC	CASSESPGNQETQYF
TRBJ2-7	TRBV7-2	few	NA	TGTGCCAGCAGCCAAACCGGGACAACTATCTACGAGCAGTACTTC	CASSQTGTTIYEQYF
TRBJ1-6	TRBV19	few	NA	TGTGCCAGTAATCAGGGTCCGTATTCACCCCTCCACTTT	CASNQGPYSPLHF
TRBJ1-5	TRBV27	few	TRBD1	TGTGCCAGCAGACGACAGGGGCTAGGGAATCAGCCCCAGCATTTT	CASRRQGLGNQPQHF
TRBJ2-2	TRBV12-5	many	NA	TGTGCTAGTGGCTCAGGCGGGGAGCTGTTTTTT	CASGSGGELFF
TRBJ2-7	TRBV7-2	NA	NA	TGTGCCAGCCGCCCGTCGGACAAATCTTCCTACGAGCAGTACTTC	CASRPSDKSSYEQYF
TRBJ1-2	TRBV6-1	many	TRBD1	TGTGCCAGCAGCCTTCGGACAGGGAGCTATAACTATGGCTACACCTTC	CASSLRTGSYNYGYTF
TRBJ2-3	TRBV6-1	NA	TRBD1	TGTGCCAGCCGGCGCGGACAGGGTTCAGATACGCAGTATTTT	CASRRGQGSDTQYF
TRBJ2-2	TRBV29-1	many	NA	TGCAGCGTTGAAGATTACGGGGGGCGGACCGGGGAGCTGTTTTTT	CSVEDYGGRTGELFF
TRBJ2-7	TRBV10-2	few	NA	TGCGCCAGCAGTGCCGGCAGACCCCCCGAGCAGTACTTC	CASSAGRPPEQYF
TRBJ2-7	TRBV18	few	NA	TGTGCCAGCTCACCTGCCAGGGCCTACGAGCAGTACTTC	CASSPARAYEQYF
TRBJ2-2	TRBV11-2	few	NA	TGTGCCAGCAGCTCCGGGACCCAGCGAACCGGGGAGCTGTTTTTT	CASSSGTQRTGELFF
TRBJ2-7	TRBV12-3/TRBV12-4	few	TRBD2	TGTGCCAGCAGACCAACCGGGAGGGGGTACGAGCAGTACTTC	CASRPTGRGYEQYF
TRBJ2-2	TRBV20-1	NA	TRBD2	TGCAGTGCTAGAGATCACGATCTAGCGGGGGGCCGGGCCGGGGAGCTGTTTTTT	CSARDHDLAGGRAGELFF
TRBJ1-1	TRBV12-3/TRBV12-4	NA	NA	TGTGCCAGCAGAACTCAGGGGAACACTGAAGCTTTCTTT	CASRTQGNTEAFF
TRBJ2-1	TRBV25-1	NA	NA	TGTGCCAGCAGTGGCTTAGAATCCGGGACACTGGACAATGAGCAGTTCTTC	CASSGLESGTLDNEQFF
TRBJ1-1	TRBV5-1	many	NA	TGCGCCAGCAGCCCAGAGGGGCGGAACACTGAAGCTTTCTTT	CASSPEGRNTEAFF
TRBJ2-1	TRBV2	NA	NA	TGTGCCAGCAGTGAAACATACAATGAGCAGTTCTTC	CASSETYNEQFF
TRBJ2-1	TRBV9	few	TRBD2	TGTGCCAGCAGCGTAGGACTAGCGGGAGGGGAGAATGAGCAGTTCTTC	CASSVGLAGGENEQFF
TRBJ2-5	TRBV12-3/TRBV12-4	many	NA	TGTGCCAGCAGTACCCGGGAGACCCAGTACTTC	CASSTRETQYF
TRBJ2-3	TRBV5-1	NA	TRBD1	TGCGCCAGCGTCCCGGGACAGAGTAACGGAGATACGCAGTATTTT	CASVPGQSNGDTQYF
TRBJ1-4	TRBV7-8	few	NA	TGTGCCAGCAGCGGCAGGTGGAATGAAAAACTGTTTTTT	CASSGRWNEKLFF
TRBJ2-7	TRBV7-2	many	NA	TGTGCCAGCAGCTTAGAGAATTTGAACGTCTACGAGCAGTACTTC	CASSLENLNVYEQYF
TRBJ2-1	TRBV7-9	few	NA	TGTGCCAGCAGCTCTATACCGACAGTTCTTGGCTACAATGAGCAGTTCTTC	CASSSIPTVLGYNEQFF
TRBJ2-5	TRBV2	few	NA	TGTGCCAGCAGTGAATTCGGGGGACAGACCCAGTACTTC	CASSEFGGQTQYF
TRBJ2-2	TRBV20-1	NA	NA	TGCAGTGCCAGAGTGGGGCGCGGGACCGGGGAGCTGTTTTTT	CSARVGRGTGELFF
TRBJ2-3	TRBV7-8	few	TRBD1	TGTGCCAGCAGCTTCGGACAGGGGCAAATCTTTAAAGATACGCAGTATTTT	CASSFGQGQIFKDTQYF
TRBJ2-5	TRBV5-1	NA	TRBD1	TGCGCCAGCAGCTCTGGGACAGGGATGGCAGAGACCCAGTACTTC	CASSSGTGMAETQYF
TRBJ2-4	TRBV12-3/TRBV12-4	many	NA	TGTGCCAGCAGTTTAGGTGGGGGACACCGGGCCAAAAACATTCAGTACTTC	CASSLGGGHRAKNIQYF
TRBJ2-7	TRBV20-1	few	TRBD2	TGCAGTGCTAGAGCCCCTAGCGGCTACGAGCAGTACTTC	CSARAPSGYEQYF
TRBJ2-5	TRBV12-3/TRBV12-4	NA	NA	TGTGCCAGCAGTTTATCGGGAGTATCCTTAGAGACCCAGTACTTC	CASSLSGVSLETQYF
TRBJ2-1	TRBV20-1	NA	TRBD2	TGCAGTGCTATGGGCGGGAGGGCCGTTGGTGAGCAGTTCTTC	CSAMGGRAVGEQFF